These T cell receptor beta chains were read from a single sample in a study of blood T cell repertoires in COVID-19. TCRdb's table, derived via immunoSEQ multiplex PCR, lists solely in-frame clones and lacks some. The repertoire has 68,000 or so clones, over 70% of them found once; the top ten carry roughly 2.3%. The sequenced sample was peripheral blood. These receptor sequences come from a human donor in a cohort sampled during active COVID-19. The CDR3 runs from the conserved cysteine through the conserved F or W.

v_call: TRBV6-5
j_call: TRBJ2-1
cdr3_aa: CASRGLSGGGEQFF

v_call: TRBV7-2
j_call: TRBJ1-2
cdr3_aa: CASSLALLRDRGYTF

v_call: TRBV6-5
j_call: TRBJ1-1
cdr3_aa: CASRPDRATEAFF

v_call: TRBV24-1
j_call: TRBJ2-1
cdr3_aa: CATSDPGGPSTNEQFF

v_call: TRBV7-2
j_call: TRBJ2-1
cdr3_aa: CASHSPARGNEQFF

v_call: TRBV6-2/TRBV6-3
j_call: TRBJ2-2
cdr3_aa: CASSYPTSGGAHTGELFF

v_call: TRBV6-5
j_call: TRBJ1-5
cdr3_aa: CASRNDRGGGPQHF

v_call: TRBV14
j_call: TRBJ1-2
cdr3_aa: CASSQGGTANYGYTF

v_call: TRBV6-2/TRBV6-3
j_call: TRBJ1-5
cdr3_aa: CASSYQGNQPQHF

v_call: TRBV4-1
j_call: TRBJ1-2
cdr3_aa: CASRRGTDTNYGYTF

v_call: TRBV11-2
j_call: TRBJ2-2
cdr3_aa: CASSHSESGLFF

v_call: TRBV5-4
j_call: TRBJ1-2
cdr3_aa: CASSNLDSAPHGYTF

v_call: TRBV30
j_call: TRBJ2-7
cdr3_aa: CAFSRVGYEQYF

v_call: TRBV12-3/TRBV12-4
j_call: TRBJ1-1
cdr3_aa: CASARRNTEAFF

v_call: TRBV5-4
j_call: TRBJ2-1
cdr3_aa: CASSPYNNEQFF